A single T cell receptor (beta chain) is shown here with its context. Its target is not known. This specimen comes from a study of cytomegalovirus exposure and HLA in healthy donors. V was trimmed by 1 base and J by 5 bases, leaving 8 bases between them. The CDR3 loop spans 13 amino acids. Germline V lookup: CDR1 KGHSH, CDR2 LQKENI. Primers for the PCR totalled 60 Vbeta and 13 Jbeta. The method was immunoSEQ multiplex PCR; TCRdb's version includes in-frame clones alone and lacks a portion of them. This table holds about 110,000 clones, over 65% found once. General study findings and limits: Published work reported that the classifier diagnosed cytomegalovirus status with high specificity and sensitivity. It was likely that a cluster of highly shared sequence variants was a sequencing artifact.

This TCR was recovered from a man aged 25 to 40 in good health and CMV-seropositive. The J gene is TRBJ2-5, the V gene TRBV18, with a tentative D call TRBD1 (5 bases). What was sequenced was PBMCs. CDR3 sequence: CASSPQGMETQYF. In DNA, the CDR3 is TGTGCCAGCTCACCACAGGGGATGGAGACCCAGTACTTC.